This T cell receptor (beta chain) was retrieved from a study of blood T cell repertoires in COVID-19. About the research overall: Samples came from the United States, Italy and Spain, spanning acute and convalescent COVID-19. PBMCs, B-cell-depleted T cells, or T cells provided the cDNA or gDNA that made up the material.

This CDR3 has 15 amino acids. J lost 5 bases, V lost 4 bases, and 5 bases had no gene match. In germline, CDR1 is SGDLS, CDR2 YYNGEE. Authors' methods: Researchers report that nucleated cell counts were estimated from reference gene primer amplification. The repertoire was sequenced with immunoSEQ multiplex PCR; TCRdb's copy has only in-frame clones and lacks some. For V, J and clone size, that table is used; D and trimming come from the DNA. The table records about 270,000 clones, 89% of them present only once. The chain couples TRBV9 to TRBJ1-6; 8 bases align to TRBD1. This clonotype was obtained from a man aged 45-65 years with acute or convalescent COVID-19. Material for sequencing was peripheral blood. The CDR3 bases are TGTGCCAGCAGCCTTCGGACAGGGAATAATTCACCCCTCCACTTT. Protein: CASSLRTGNNSPLHF. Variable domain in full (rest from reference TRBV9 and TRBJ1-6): DSGVTQTPKHLITATGQRVTLRCSPRSGDLSVYWYQQSLDQGLQFLIQYYNGEERAKGNILERFSAQQFPDLHSELNLSSLELGDSALYFCASSLRTGNNSPLHFGNGTRLTVT.